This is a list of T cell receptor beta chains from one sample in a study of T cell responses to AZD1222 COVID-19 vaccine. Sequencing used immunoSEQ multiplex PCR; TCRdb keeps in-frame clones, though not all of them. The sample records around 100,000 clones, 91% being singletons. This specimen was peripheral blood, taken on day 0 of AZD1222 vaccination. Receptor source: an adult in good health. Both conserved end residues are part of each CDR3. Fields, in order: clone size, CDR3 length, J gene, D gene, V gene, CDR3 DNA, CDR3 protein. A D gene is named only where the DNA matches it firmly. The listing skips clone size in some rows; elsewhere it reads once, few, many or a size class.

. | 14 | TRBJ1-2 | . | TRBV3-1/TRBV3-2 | TGTGCCAGCAGCCATCCGGGGGGGAACTATGGCTACACCTTC | CASSHPGGNYGYTF
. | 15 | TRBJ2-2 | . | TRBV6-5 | TGTGCCAGCAAAATAGACATACTGAACACCGGGGAGCTGTTTTTT | CASKIDILNTGELFF
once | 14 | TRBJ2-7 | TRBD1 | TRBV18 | TGTGCCAGCTCACAGGGACAGGGAACCTACGAGCAGTACTTC | CASSQGQGTYEQYF
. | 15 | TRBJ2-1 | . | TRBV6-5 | TGTGCCAGCAGTTACCTCCAAAGCTCCTACAATGAGCAGTTCTTC | CASSYLQSSYNEQFF
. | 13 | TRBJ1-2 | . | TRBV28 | TGTGCCAGCAGTTTAATGGCAGACTTAGGCTACACCTTC | CASSLMADLGYTF
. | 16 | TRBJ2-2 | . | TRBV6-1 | TGTGCCAGCAGTGAAGCGGGATTTTGGGGGCCCGGGGAGCTGTTTTTT | CASSEAGFWGPGELFF
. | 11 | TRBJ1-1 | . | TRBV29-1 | TGCAGCGTTGTTATGAACACTGAAGCTTTCTTT | CSVVMNTEAFF
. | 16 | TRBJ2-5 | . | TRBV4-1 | TGCGCCAGCAGCCTAGCCCCAGGGGAGCGGAGGGAGACCCAGTACTTC | CASSLAPGERRETQYF
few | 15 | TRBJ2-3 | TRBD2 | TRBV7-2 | TGTGCCAGCAGCCCCAGCGGGACTAGCACAGATACGCAGTATTTT | CASSPSGTSTDTQYF
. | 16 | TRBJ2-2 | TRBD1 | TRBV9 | TGTGCCAGCAGCGTAGAGACAGGGGGCGCCTACGGGGAGCTGTTTTTT | CASSVETGGAYGELFF
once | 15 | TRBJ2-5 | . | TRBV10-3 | TGTGCCATCAGTGAGTCGGTACAGATCGGAGAGACCCAGTACTTC | CAISESVQIGETQYF
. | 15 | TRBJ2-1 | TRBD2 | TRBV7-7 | TGTGCCAGCAGCTTACAAGCGGGAGACTACAATGAGCAGTTCTTC | CASSLQAGDYNEQFF
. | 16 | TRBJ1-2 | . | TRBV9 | TGTGCCAGCAGCGTTGAACCGGAGACAGTTAACTATGGCTACACCTTC | CASSVEPETVNYGYTF
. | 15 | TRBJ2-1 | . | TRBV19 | TGTGCCAGTACCCCGGGACTGTCGGAGGTTAATGAGCAGTTCTTC | CASTPGLSEVNEQFF
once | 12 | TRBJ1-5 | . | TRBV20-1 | TGCAGTGCTACTGACGGATTCCAGCCCCAGCATTTT | CSATDGFQPQHF